This record covers a single TCR beta chain. Its antigen is unknown. No per-base quality is available; no much larger clone lies one base away. This sample was taken from a study of blood T cell repertoires in COVID-19 (dated by TCRdb to between 2020 and 2021). With respect to the entire study: The collaborator samples originated in the United States, Italy and Spain and spanned the acute and convalescent phases of COVID-19. The prospective study material was composed of cDNA or gDNA derived from T cells, B-cell-depleted T cells, or PBMCs. Subjects who had been exposed to COVID-19, were actively infected with it, or had recovered from it provided the deeply sampled blood TCRbeta repertoires that made up the dataset. The repertoires were released in a freely available public database intended as a resource for research on the immune response to SARS-CoV-2. Samples were obtained from the ongoing ImmuneRACE study (first 160 participants) and from 1,254 subjects provided by 6 global collaborators. Nearly every sample came with metadata listing a de-identified subject ID, COVID-19 status, age in years and sex. HLA class I and class II types, where available, came from metadata supplied by the sample provider rather than from assay-based typing. Overall results and qualifications from the work: The quantity of clinical and demographic metadata differed by source and by participant and was supplied without curation.

In Seattle, one collaborating source enrolled patients while the infection was active and tracked those patients longitudinally over the course of disease. Collaborating institutions collected whole blood in K2EDTA tubes following their own protocols. For TCRbeta analysis, collaborators shipped samples in one of three forms: frozen whole blood, isolated PBMCs, or DNA extracted from either of those sample types. The immunoSEQ Assay, a bias-controlled multiplex PCR, was used to amplify TCRbeta CDR3 regions from genomic DNA. The authors processed their data as follows. The number of nucleated cells in each sample was estimated by amplification of reference gene primers within the assay. To quantify the absolute abundance of each unique TCRbeta CDR3 rearrangement, sequence reads were collapsed and filtered. For each sample, productive Simpson clonality was calculated as the square root of Simpson's diversity index across productive rearrangements. As stored in TCRdb, this immuneACCESS dataset retains in-frame rearrangements with V and J assigned. A fraction of the clones does not appear; measured against another copy, unresolved V genes explain less than half of the discrepancy, and the remainder lacks a known reason. V, J and clone size are those of that table, while D and trimming were read from the DNA. The table for this sample lists over 150,000 clones; about 93% of them were counted only once. 0.76% of the sample goes to the ten largest clones.

V is cut by 4 bases and J by 5 bases, and the space between the germline ends is 12 bases. The CDR3 numbers 13 residues from cysteine through phenylalanine. The read is trimmed to its CDR3 DNA, 39 bases read in frame from base 1. The germline V gene (reference sequence) gives CDR1 as PRHDT and CDR2 as FYEKMQ. What was sequenced was peripheral blood. The sequence links TRBV13 to TRBJ2-7; the D gene cannot be resolved reliably. This clonotype originated in a man in his thirties or forties with COVID-19, enrolled during active disease. In nucleotide form, the sequence is TGTGCCAGCAGCTCCAGGTTGGGCAACGAGCAGTACTTC. Translation gives CASSSRLGNEQYF.